This entry describes one T cell receptor beta chain. V lost 0 bases, J lost 2 bases, and 5 bases lay in between. The CDR3 loop spans 13 amino acids. Germline-derived CDR1 and CDR2 are MGHRA and YSYEKL. It was with unique molecular identifiers that the TCRbeta library was prepared. MiXCR, run by TCRdb on the PCR reads, gives a single entry per CDR3 protein. The sample consists of some 500,000 distinct CDR3 sequences, approximately 16% of them appearing once. The entry originates in a study of T-cell reconstitution after alpha-beta-depleted transplantation in children. This chain uses TRBV4-1 with TRBJ2-7; no definite D call. This clonotype was sampled from a human donor who donated a stem cell graft to a child with acute lymphoblastic leukemia. Sequenced material: PBMCs from the stem cell graft donor, taken from the stem cell graft. The CDR3 DNA reads TGCGCCAGCAGCCAAGACGAGGCCTACGAGCAGTACTTC. Its translation: CASSQDEAYEQYF.